The next 19 T cell receptor beta chains were all read from a single sample in a study of blood T cell repertoires in COVID-19. Using immunoSEQ multiplex PCR, the repertoire was profiled, and TCRdb retains in-frame clones only, with some absent. Altogether approximately 50,000 clones are present, 91% being singletons, with the ten largest covering more than 5.5%. Specimen: peripheral blood. These receptors all stem from a man aged 45-65 years with active COVID-19.

The table lists this clone with a count of one. The V and J genes are TRBV6-1 and TRBJ2-7; maybe TRBD2 (6 bases). Germline V gene lookup returns CDR1 MNHNS and CDR2 SASEGT. The length of the CDR3 is 16 residues. V lost 2 bases to trimming and J lost 0 bases, with 14 bases between them. The CDR3, as DNA: TGTGCCAGCAGTGAAATAGGTGGCGGGACCTCCTACGAGCAGTACTTC. Amino acid sequence: CASSEIGGGTSYEQYF.

As DNA, the CDR3 is TGTGCCAGCAGTAACACAGGAATCAATGGAAACACCATATATTTT. It specifies CASSNTGINGNTIYF. The chain joins TRBV6-6 to TRBJ1-3; tentative D call: TRBD1 (5 bases). Germline V gene data show CDR1 as MNHNY and CDR2 as SVGAGI (reference sequence). The germline V and J ends were trimmed by 5 bases and 3 bases, with 14 bases remaining between them. CDR3 length equals 15 residues.

A few counts support this clone. The rearrangement joins TRBV20-1 to TRBJ2-5; possible D gene TRBD1, 6 bases. The length of the CDR3 is 13 residues. From germline, CDR1 is DFQATT and CDR2 SNEGSKA (reference sequence). V was shortened by 3 bases and J by 5 bases, with 13 bases between the two germline ends. In DNA, the CDR3 is TGCAGTGCTAGTTTGGGGGCGACGGAGACCCAGTACTTC. Residues: CSASLGATETQYF.

The V gene is TRBV12-5, the J gene TRBJ1-2, with D tentatively TRBD1 (6 bases). Germline values: CDR1 LGHNT, CDR2 FRNRAP. This CDR3 is built from 13 residues. Trimming shortened V by 3 bases and J by 7 bases, and 12 bases separated the two germline ends. Written as DNA, the CDR3 is TGTGCTAGTGGTTTATATACAGGGAGTGGCTACACCTTC. It encodes CASGLYTGSGYTF.

This chain connects TRBV13 to TRBJ2-7, with 12 bases aligning to TRBD2. V lost 5 bases, J lost 6 bases, and 8 bases stayed unmatched. The CDR3 length is 15 residues. The germline CDR1 and CDR2 sequences are PRHDT and FYEKMQ (reference sequence). The DNA for the CDR3 is TGTGCCAGCAGCACCGGACTAGCGGGACTCTCCGAGCAGTACTTC. Its protein is CASSTGLAGLSEQYF.

The rearrangement links TRBV2 to TRBJ1-1; 7 nucleotides align to TRBD1. CDR1 SNHLY and CDR2 FYNNEI come from the germline V gene. The CDR3 has 18 amino acids. V lost 0 bases to trimming and J lost 0 bases; unmatched junction nucleotides: 10. The CDR3 is CASSEALPGQIMNTEAFF. CDR3 coding DNA: TGTGCCAGCAGTGAAGCGCTTCCGGGACAGATAATGAACACTGAAGCTTTCTTT.

The rearrangement uses TRBV5-1 and TRBJ2-7; perhaps TRBD1 as D (6 bases). Germline V lookup: CDR1 SGHRS, CDR2 YFSETQ. This CDR3 comprises 15 residues. With 3 bases removed from V and 0 bases from J, the gap between germline ends came to 13 bases. As DNA, the CDR3 is TGCGCCAGCAGCTCGGGCGACAGGCGCTCCTACGAGCAGTACTTC. It translates to CASSSGDRRSYEQYF.

The V and J genes are TRBV2 and TRBJ2-3, with 8 bases matching TRBD1. Trimming removed 6 bases from V and 0 bases from J; junction bases left unmatched: 5. The CDR3 covers 15 residues. Germline V lookup: CDR1 SNHLY, CDR2 FYNNEI. This CDR3 is CASRLDRVSTDTQYF. CDR3 nucleotides: TGTGCCAGCAGGCTGGACAGGGTCAGCACAGATACGCAGTATTTT.

The gene calls are TRBV29-1 and TRBJ2-3; the D gene is possibly TRBD1 (7 bases). Germline V gives CDR1 SQVTM, CDR2 ANQGSEA. V lost 5 bases and J lost 6, with 12 bases in between. The CDR3 runs 12 residues. CDR3 loop: CSVRAGGDTQYF. The CDR3 bases are TGCAGCGTTCGCGCAGGGGGGGATACGCAGTATTTT.

The chain joins TRBV12-5 to TRBJ2-7; 8 bases align to TRBD2. This CDR3 has 15 amino acids. Losses at the gene ends were 3 bases for V and 4 bases for J; bases not matched to a gene: 8. Germline CDR1 and CDR2: LGHNT and FRNRAP. The CDR3 DNA reads as TGTGCTAGTGGTTTCACGGGACTAGGGAGTTACGAGCAGTACTTC. Residues: CASGFTGLGSYEQYF.

The chain carries TRBV7-6 and TRBJ2-3, with 12 bases fitting TRBD2. The CDR3 is 16 residues long. V lost 6 bases to trimming and J lost 4 bases; unmatched junction nucleotides: 8. The V gene's germline CDR1 is SGHVS and CDR2 FNYEAQ. Here the CDR3 reads CASRSLAGGLADTQYF. The CDR3 bases are TGTGCCAGCAGATCCCTAGCGGGGGGGCTTGCAGATACGCAGTATTTT.

The rearrangement uses TRBV21-1 and TRBJ1-2; the table's D call TRBD1 went unverified against the DNA. TRBV21-1 is flagged as a pseudogene. CDR3 size: 17 residues. CDR3 coding DNA: TGTGCCAGCAGCAAAGAGGATCGGGACACCCCACCGGATGGCTACACCTTC. It yields the protein CASSKEDRDTPPDGYTF.

This chain links TRBV19 with TRBJ2-2, with 8 bases lining up with TRBD2. Germline V lookup: CDR1 LNHDA, CDR2 SQIVND (reference sequence). This CDR3 has 15 residues. V lost 7 bases to trimming and J lost 7 bases; unmatched junction nucleotides: 11. The CDR3 nucleotides are TGTGCCAGTATCGGGAGCGGGAGTATCTTCGGGGAGCTGTTTTTT. Encoded protein: CASIGSGSIFGELFF.

This chain links TRBV6-5 with TRBJ2-5; TRBD2 agrees at 11 bases. The ends lost 6 bases at V and 4 bases at J; junction bases unmatched: 7. This CDR3 comprises 15 residues. Germline CDR1 MNHEY, CDR2 SVGAGI. CDR3 in DNA: TGTGCCAGCAGCCGTGGGACTAGCGGACCAGAGACCCAGTACTTC. It specifies CASSRGTSGPETQYF.

V gene TRBV5-1 combines with J gene TRBJ2-5; 9 bases match TRBD2. CDR1 SGHRS and CDR2 YFSETQ come from the germline V gene. The CDR3 length is 14 residues. V lost 5 bases, J lost 9 bases, and 11 bases stayed unmatched. DNA of the CDR3: TGCGCCAGCAGATCGGCGTCTAGCGGGGTGGCCCAGTACTTC. Translation: CASRSASSGVAQYF.

This rearrangement joins TRBV23-1 to TRBJ2-7, with 9 bases that match TRBD1. TRBV23-1 is noted as an ORF with a role that remains uncertain. The V segment lost 3 bases and the J segment 2 bases; nucleotides outside the gene matches: 8. The length of the CDR3 is 16 residues. In DNA form, the CDR3 reads TGCGCCAGCAGTCAGCCACAGGGGGCCAGGACCTACGAGCAGTACTTC. Translating it yields CASSQPQGARTYEQYF.

The V and J genes are TRBV7-2 and TRBJ2-3, with 10 bases fitting TRBD2. Losses at the gene ends were 2 bases for V and 8 bases for J; bases not matched to a gene: 10. The germline CDR1 and CDR2 sequences are SGHTA and FQGNSA. This CDR3 has 16 amino acids. Here the CDR3 DNA reads TGTGCCAGCAGCTTATCGGTAGCGGGGGGCCCGGGTACGCAGTATTTT. The encoded protein is CASSLSVAGGPGTQYF.

This clone was observed a single time. The rearrangement uses TRBV6-1 and TRBJ2-4; TRBD2 is a possible D gene (7 bases). The CDR3 sequence is 17 residues long. V was cut by 3 bases and J by 3 bases, with 18 bases left in between. The germline gives CDR1 MNHNS, CDR2 SASEGT. CDR3 protein: CASSEVWGGAVKNIQYF. The CDR3 DNA follows: TGTGCCAGCAGTGAGGTATGGGGGGGCGCCGTCAAAAACATTCAGTACTTC.

This CDR3 is CASSARDTGRGTQYF. CDR3 bases: TGTGCCAGCAGCGCCCGGGACACGGGGAGAGGGACCCAGTACTTC. The gene calls are TRBV7-8 and TRBJ2-5, with a possible D match to TRBD1 (6 bases). The ends were cut back, 5 bases at V and 7 bases at J, with 20 bases in the middle. The CDR3 is made up of 15 amino acids. In germline, CDR1 is SGHVS, CDR2 FQNEAQ.